The present TCR beta chain was sequenced within a study of cytomegalovirus exposure and HLA in healthy donors. In the study overall: Genotyping of some 400 donors showed that 80% to 85% belonged to the Caucasian-associated ancestry cluster. General study results and limits: In a later analysis, CMV-associated beta chains were mostly HLA-associated, it appeared. Listed as cytomegalovirus-associated were 150 to 200 TCR beta chains.

After removal of 4 bases from V and 3 bases from J, the junction contained 7 bases not matched to a gene. There are 15 residues in the CDR3. Germline CDR1 is SGHTA and CDR2 is FQGNSA. PCR primers comprised 60 Vbeta and 13 Jbeta primers. The protocol was immunoSEQ multiplex PCR, while the TCRdb copy is restricted to in-frame clones and leaves out a portion. The table for this sample gives roughly 75,000 clones. About this clone itself: Its target is not known.

This clonotype originated in a boy aged 5-17 years in good health and CMV-seronegative. The sequenced sample consisted of PBMCs. The V gene is TRBV7-2, the J gene TRBJ2-7; TRBD2 matches at 9 bases. The CDR3 sequence: CASSSGTSSLYEQYF. The CDR3 DNA reads as TGTGCCAGCAGCTCCGGGACTAGCTCCCTCTACGAGCAGTACTTC.